This entry lists 18 T cell receptor beta chains sequenced from one sample in a study of PD-L1 blockade in urothelial cancer. Assay: immunoSEQ multiplex PCR; the TCRdb copy retains only in-frame clones and omits some. The sample consists of under 30,000 clones, less than 90% of them appearing once. The material was PBMCs, obtained around atezolizumab (anti-PD-L1) treatment. Receptors originate from a man between 65 and 85 years old with urothelial cancer.

The V gene is TRBV14, the J gene TRBJ1-1; 10 positions match TRBD1. This CDR3 has 17 residues. The J segment lost 3 bases and the V segment lost 0 bases, leaving 7 bases of the junction unmatched. Germline V CDR1 and CDR2: SGHDN, FVKESK. The CDR3 nucleotides read TGTGCCAGCAGCCAAGATCGCGGACAGGGGGGGGACACTGAAGCTTTCTTT. It is translated as CASSQDRGQGGDTEAFF. Full variable domain (outside the CDR3, taken from reference TRBV14 and TRBJ1-1): EAGVTQFPSHSVIEKGQTVTLRCDPISGHDNLYWYRRVMGKEIKFLLHFVKESKQDESGMPNNRFLAERTGGTYSTLKVQPAELEDSGVYFCASSQDRGQGGDTEAFFGQGTRLTVV.

The gene calls are TRBV7-2 and TRBJ1-5; unclear D gene. Germline V gives CDR1 SGHTA, CDR2 FQGNSA. The CDR3 totals 13 residues. V was pared by 7 bases and J by 5 bases, with 12 bases between. This chain's CDR3 is CASTPQRDQPQHF. The CDR3 DNA reads as TGTGCCAGCACCCCCCAGAGGGATCAGCCCCAGCATTTT.

V is TRBV19 and J is TRBJ1-2; possible D gene TRBD1, 5 bases. The germline V gene encodes CDR1 LNHDA and CDR2 SQIVND (reference sequence). The germline V and J ends were trimmed by 4 bases and 0 bases, with 12 bases remaining between them. The CDR3 is made up of 15 amino acids. CDR3 sequence reads: CASSTQDPANYGYTF. Here the CDR3 DNA reads TGTGCCAGTAGTACACAGGACCCAGCTAACTATGGCTACACCTTC. The whole variable domain, filled in from reference TRBV19 and TRBJ1-2, reads DGGITQSPKYLFRKEGQNVTLSCEQNLNHDAMYWYRQDPGQGLRLIYYSQIVNDFQKGDIAEGYSVSREKKESFPLTVTSAQKNPTAFYLCASSTQDPANYGYTFGSGTRLTVV.

This chain joins TRBV20-1 and TRBJ2-1, with TRBD1 matching 8 bases. The CDR3 is 11 residues long. The J segment lost 9 bases and the V segment lost 5 bases, leaving 3 bases of the junction unmatched. The germline V gene has CDR1 DFQATT and CDR2 SNEGSKA (reference sequence). The CDR3 DNA reads as TGCAGTGCTGACAGGGGCCCTGAGCAGTTCTTC. It translates to CSADRGPEQFF.

The chain combines TRBV18 with TRBJ2-7, with D perhaps TRBD2 (5 bases). There are 12 residues in the CDR3. Germline V lookup: CDR1 KGHSH, CDR2 LQKENI. Trimming took 3 bases from V and 3 from J, leaving 6 bases between them. Written as DNA, the CDR3 is TGTGCCAGCTCACCTCGGGGCTACGAGCAGTACTTC. Translating it yields CASSPRGYEQYF.

The chain employs TRBV7-9 and TRBJ1-1; 7 nucleotides agree with TRBD1. The CDR3 spans 15 residues. With 5 bases clipped from V and 0 bases from J, the junction kept 6 bases outside the gene matches. Germline V gene lookup returns CDR1 SEHNR and CDR2 FQNEAQ (reference sequence). The CDR3 spells CASSGRQGVNTEAFF. The DNA for the CDR3 is TGTGCCAGCAGCGGACGACAGGGCGTGAACACTGAAGCTTTCTTT.

The chain joins TRBV5-1 to TRBJ1-3; 8 nucleotides agree with TRBD1. Per germline, CDR1 SGHRS and CDR2 YFSETQ. This CDR3 contains 13 residues. Trimming cost V 7 bases and J 4 bases; bases outside gene matches: 4. The CDR3 loop reads CASRGQDGNTIYF. CDR3 DNA: TGCGCCAGCCGGGGACAGGACGGAAACACCATATATTTT.

A remark on this clone: Different DNA sequences within this sample yield the same CDR3. This chain connects TRBV5-5 to TRBJ2-7; maybe TRBD1 (6 bases). The germline V and J ends were trimmed by 0 bases and 3 bases, with 10 bases remaining between them. The CDR3 loop spans 14 amino acids. Germline CDR1 is SGHKS and CDR2 is YYEKEE (reference sequence). The CDR3 bases are TGTGCCAGCAGCTTGGTAGGCAGGGGCTACGAGCAGTACTTC. It specifies CASSLVGRGYEQYF.

The V gene is TRBV28, the J gene TRBJ1-1, with 7 bases identical to TRBD1. Germline-derived CDR1 and CDR2 are MDHEN and SYDVKM. J gave up 4 bases and V 6 bases, and 11 bases lay outside the gene matches. The CDR3 is 15 residues long. The CDR3: CASRLPGGEVTEAFF. Here the CDR3 DNA reads TGTGCCAGCAGACTTCCAGGGGGAGAAGTCACTGAAGCTTTCTTT.

V gene TRBV9 combines with J gene TRBJ2-7, with 9 bases lining up with TRBD1. The germline gives CDR1 SGDLS, CDR2 YYNGEE. The V and J ends lost 4 bases and 0 bases, in that order; junction bases with no gene match: 2. The CDR3 covers 14 residues. The CDR3 is CASSKGQGSYEQYF. CDR3 sequence (DNA): TGTGCCAGCAGCAAGGGACAGGGCTCCTACGAGCAGTACTTC. Full variable domain (remainder filled in from reference TRBV9 and TRBJ2-7): DSGVTQTPKHLITATGQRVTLRCSPRSGDLSVYWYQQSLDQGLQFLIQYYNGEERAKGNILERFSAQQFPDLHSELNLSSLELGDSALYFCASSKGQGSYEQYFGPGTRLTVT.

This clone was detected once. This rearrangement joins TRBV11-3 to TRBJ2-3; possible D gene TRBD1, 6 bases. V shed 4 bases and J shed 3 bases, with 8 bases lying between them. Germline assignment: CDR1 SGHNT and CDR2 YENEEA. The CDR3 runs 13 residues. The CDR3 region is CASSWQGTDTQYF. The CDR3 DNA reads as TGTGCCAGCAGCTGGCAGGGGACAGATACGCAGTATTTT.

In this sample, this clone turned up a few times. V usage is TRBV4-1 and J usage is TRBJ1-2; D might be TRBD1 (5 bases). CDR3 length: 17 amino acids. Germline CDR1 reads MGHRA; CDR2 reads YSYEKL. V dropped 1 base and J dropped 4 bases, with 19 bases sitting between them. CDR3 residues: CASSQGDSSYWSYGYTF. The CDR3 DNA is TGCGCCAGCAGCCAAGGTGACAGTTCCTATTGGTCCTATGGCTACACCTTC.

V and J are TRBV5-1 and TRBJ2-5, with 11 nucleotides matching TRBD2. CDR1 and CDR2 from the germline V gene are SGHRS and YFSETQ. The CDR3 length is 16 residues. With V trimmed by 3 bases and J by 4 bases, 8 bases remained unmatched. The DNA for the CDR3 is TGCGCCAGCAGCTCTTTTACTAGCGGGAGCGCAGAGACCCAGTACTTC. Translation gives CASSSFTSGSAETQYF.

Only one count was recorded for this clone. The CDR3 here is CASSLSGITEAFF. DNA for the CDR3: TGCGCCAGCAGCTTGTCAGGGATCACTGAAGCTTTCTTT. The V call is TRBV5-1, the J call TRBJ1-1; D is perhaps TRBD1 (5 bases). With 1 base removed from V and 4 bases from J, the gap between germline ends came to 8 bases. Germline V gene sequence: CDR1 SGHRS, CDR2 YFSETQ. The length of the CDR3 is 13 residues.

This clone appeared a few times. This chain uses TRBV6-1 with TRBJ2-1; D remains ambiguous. The CDR3 has 13 residues. Trimming pared 2 bases from V and 5 bases from J, leaving 7 bases between. CDR1 and CDR2 from the germline V gene are MNHNS and SASEGT. For the CDR3, the DNA is TGTGCCAGCAGTGAATCCCCCGACAATGAGCAGTTCTTC. This codes for CASSESPDNEQFF.

The genes are TRBV6-5 and TRBJ1-1; the D gene is possibly TRBD1 (6 bases). The germline V and J ends were trimmed by 6 bases and 10 bases, with 15 bases remaining between them. The CDR3 runs 12 residues. CDR1 and CDR2 from the germline V gene are MNHEY and SVGAGI. CDR3 loop: CASSSTGEGAFF. DNA for the CDR3: TGTGCCAGCAGCTCGACAGGCGAAGGAGCTTTCTTT.

This clone was detected only once. The chain's CDR3 is CASSERVTSTDTQYF. CDR3 in DNA: TGTGCCAGCTCAGAAAGAGTAACTAGCACAGATACGCAGTATTTT. The chain combines TRBV18 with TRBJ2-3, with D hard to call. Germline-derived CDR1 and CDR2 are KGHSH and LQKENI. This CDR3 has 15 residues. Trimming took off 5 bases at V and 0 bases at J, with 12 bases between the two ends.

The genes are TRBV7-8 and TRBJ1-1; D not resolved. This CDR3 spans 14 amino acids. Germline assignment: CDR1 SGHVS and CDR2 FQNEAQ. V was pared by 1 base and J by 5 bases, with 11 bases between. This CDR3 reads CASSLDPGWTEAFF. CDR3 in DNA: TGTGCCAGCAGCTTAGACCCGGGTTGGACTGAAGCTTTCTTT.